These 13 T cell receptor beta chains were all obtained from the same sample, sequenced in a study of tumor-infiltrating lymphocytes in primary liver carcinoma. The template, around 540 ng total RNA, yielded TCR beta cDNA made with a constant-region primer. Library construction for TCR beta comprised three nested multiplex PCR rounds performed with slightly modified ARM-PCR. Primers for the first two PCR rounds were TRBV1-TRBV30 forward primers and a C-beta reverse primer (about 9 cycles per round). From the multiplex PCR reads, TCRdb called clonotypes with MiXCR, one entry per CDR3 protein. Of about 350,000 distinct CDR3 sequences listed, 65% were seen once; the top ten hold roughly 6%. Germline DNA was also extracted, with blood RNA taken from unsorted whole blood. The sample was peripheral blood. These receptors originate from a man in his forties with primary liver carcinoma and hepatitis B virus infection.

Notes on this clonotype: A read error is possible here, since a much larger clone lies one base away. V gene TRBV29-1 combines with J gene TRBJ1-2, with D uncertain. Germline V gives CDR1 SQVTM, CDR2 ANQGSEA. The CDR3 sequence is 11 residues long. CDR3 in amino acids: CSVGINYGNTF. The CDR3 nucleotides are TGCAGCGTTGGAATTAACTATGGCAACACCTTC. The complete variable domain, with remaining parts taken from reference TRBV29-1 and TRBJ1-2, reads SAVISQKPSRDICQRGTSLTIQCQVDSQVTMMFWYRQQPGQSLTLIATANQGSEATYESGFVIDKFPISRPNLTFSTLTVSNMSPEDSSIYLCSVGINYGNTFGSGTRLTVV.

A remark on this clonotype: A much larger clone lies a single base off, so this may be a read error. This likely comes from a read error, as the CDR3 has no conserved phenylalanine or tryptophan at its end. The chain is built from TRBV6-6 and TRBJ1-1; D may be TRBD1 (6 bases). The CDR3 length is 15 residues. V was trimmed by 2 bases and J by 5 bases, leaving 15 bases between them. The germline V gene encodes CDR1 MNHNY and CDR2 SVGAGI (reference sequence). DNA for the CDR3: TGTGCCAGCAGTTACCCGAAGGGGGGTTGGACTGAAGCTTTCTCT. It is translated as CASSYPKGGWTEAFS.

Note on this clonotype: A much larger clone sits a single nucleotide away, making a read error possible. The gene calls are TRBV6-2 or TRBV6-3 and TRBJ1-5; D not certain. V lost 4 bases to trimming and J lost 3 bases, with 10 bases between them. Germline CDR1 reads MNHEY; CDR2 reads SVGEGT. This CDR3 spans 14 amino acids. The CDR3 region has the DNA TGTGCCAGCAGTTGCGTCGAGTCCAATCAGCCCCAGCATTTT. This gives the protein CASSCVESNQPQHF.

Notes on this clonotype: Because the CDR3 is missing its conserved closing phenylalanine or tryptophan, this is likely a read error. The DNA is omitted, as the CDR3 cannot be located on it reliably, and the CDR3 follows TCRdb's listing. J is TRBJ1-2 and V is TRBV6-1; the D segment call TRBD1 is taken from the table without a DNA check. Germline V CDR1 and CDR2: MNHNS, SASEGT. Counting both end residues, the CDR3 totals 16 amino acids. CDR3 loop: CASTEAARTGAHGYTI.

This clonotype was observed many times. The gene calls are TRBV6-2 or TRBV6-3 and TRBJ2-7; 13 bases are shared with TRBD2. Trimming at V came to 4 bases and at J to 6 bases, leaving 6 bases not matched to a gene. Germline values: CDR1 MNHEY, CDR2 SVGEGT. The CDR3 contains 15 residues. The CDR3 DNA reads TGTGCCAGCAGTTTGACTAGCGGGAGGTTCTTCGAGCAGTACTTC. This sequence encodes CASSLTSGRFFEQYF.

This clonotype has ten or more counts. V gene TRBV4-2 combines with J gene TRBJ2-3; D gene ambiguous. Germline values: CDR1 LGHNA, CDR2 YNFKEQ. V lost 1 base and J lost 2, with 7 bases in between. The CDR3 runs to 14 residues. The chain's CDR3 is CASSQGLTTDTQYF. The CDR3 region has the DNA TGTGCCAGCAGCCAAGGGCTAACCACAGATACGCAGTATTTT.

This clonotype was seen a handful of times. No conserved phenylalanine or tryptophan is present at the end of the CDR3, so a read error is the likely explanation. The rearrangement uses TRBV11-2 and TRBJ2-7; either TRBD1 or TRBD2 may fit D (5 bases each). The CDR3 covers 16 residues. The germline gives CDR1 SGHAT, CDR2 FQNNGV. CDR3 in amino acids: CTSSLDHGAENNEQYS. In DNA, the CDR3 is TGTACCAGCAGCTTAGATCACGGGGCAGAAAATAACGAGCAGTACTCC.

CDR3 residues: CASSASESSYEQYF. The CDR3 DNA reads as TGCGCCAGCAGTGCCAGCGAGAGCTCCTACGAGCAGTACTTC. This sequence joins TRBV10-1 and TRBJ2-7; D remains ambiguous. The CDR3 runs 14 residues. Trimming left V 4 bases short and J 0 bases short, with 10 bases between. Germline V CDR1 and CDR2: WNHNN, SYGVQD (reference sequence).

This clonotype was found a few times. The J gene is TRBJ1-2, the V gene TRBV20-1; possible D gene TRBD1, 5 bases. The CDR3 extends over 11 amino acids. The germline V gene has CDR1 DFQATT and CDR2 SNEGSKA (reference sequence). Trimming took off 3 bases at V and 7 bases at J, with 9 bases between the two ends. The CDR3 DNA reads as TGCAGTGCTAGCCAGGGTTTTGGCTACACCTTC. Translation: CSASQGFGYTF.

This clonotype was recorded only once. Being one base from a much bigger clone, this may be a read error. The chain couples TRBV6-2 or TRBV6-3 to TRBJ2-1, with TRBD2 identical over 8 bases. Unmatched junction bases numbered 14, after V lost 2 bases and J lost 14 bases. Germline-derived CDR1 and CDR2 are MNHEY and SVGEGT. The CDR3 contains 15 residues. The CDR3 sequence: CASSYGVGRALSEFF. DNA of the CDR3: TGTGCCAGCAGTTACGGAGTCGGGAGGGCCTTGAGTGAGTTCTTC.

The V gene is TRBV11-2, the J gene TRBJ2-7, with D hard to call. Germline values: CDR1 SGHAT, CDR2 FQNNGV. Trimming shortened V by 1 base and J by 2 bases, and 15 bases separated the two germline ends. CDR3 size: 16 residues. In DNA, the CDR3 is TGTGCCAGCAGCTTAGTTAGGAGCCGGAGACCCTACGAGCAGTACTTC. Its protein product is CASSLVRSRRPYEQYF.

For this clonotype: Germline and junction disagree at one end, which may indicate a read error. The gene calls are TRBV5-4 and TRBJ2-3; perhaps TRBD2 as D (6 bases). The CDR3 is 12 residues long. Germline-derived CDR1 and CDR2 are SGHNT and YYREEE (reference sequence). CDR3 sequence: CAISRGMDTQYF. Written as DNA, the CDR3 is TGTGCCATCAGCCGGGGGATGGATACGCAATATTTT.

There are many counts of this clonotype. This chain connects TRBV5-6 to TRBJ2-5; D not resolved. Per the germline V gene, CDR1 is SGHDT and CDR2 is YYEEEE. V was trimmed by 7 bases and J by 1 base, leaving 8 bases between them. The CDR3 is 12 amino acids. The CDR3 coding sequence is TGTGCCAGCCTCAGCCCCCAAGAGACCCAGTACTTC. Its translation is CASLSPQETQYF.